These 7 T cell receptor beta chains share one sample of origin, sequenced in a study of T cell changes during pregnancy in multiple sclerosis. TCRdb's copy holds only in-frame clones and misses some; the assay was immunoSEQ multiplex PCR. This table holds 45,000 to 60,000 clones, approximately 91% found once. This specimen consisted of CD4+ T cells from peripheral blood mononuclear cells, obtained after pregnancy. The receptors originated from a female donor in good health, enrolled as a control in a pregnancy study.

V gene TRBV6-5 combines with J gene TRBJ2-7; D remains ambiguous. CDR1 and CDR2 (germline): MNHEY, SVGAGI. Trimming pared 2 bases from V and 3 bases from J, leaving 11 bases between. The length of the CDR3 is 14 residues. The CDR3 here is CASSYAFPNYEQYF. The CDR3 DNA reads TGTGCCAGCAGTTACGCGTTCCCTAACTACGAGCAGTACTTC.

This rearrangement joins TRBV7-9 to TRBJ2-3, with D perhaps TRBD2 (6 bases). Trimming took 5 bases from V and 3 from J, leaving 12 bases between them. This CDR3 contains 14 residues. Germline CDR1 and CDR2: SEHNR and FQNEAQ (reference sequence). The DNA of the CDR3 is TGTGCCAGCAGCGGGCTAGCGAGGACAGATACGCAGTATTTT. Amino acids: CASSGLARTDTQYF.

The chain links TRBV5-1 to TRBJ2-7; 7 bases are a match to TRBD1. J lost 1 base, V lost 4 bases, and 5 bases had no gene match. The germline V gene has CDR1 SGHRS and CDR2 YFSETQ. The CDR3 sequence is 14 residues long. The CDR3 nucleotides read TGCGCCAGCAGCACCGGGACAGTTTCCTACGAGCAGTACTTC. This encodes CASSTGTVSYEQYF.

V and J are TRBV28 and TRBJ2-1; 10 nucleotides line up with TRBD2. This CDR3 is built from 15 residues. V gave up 5 bases and J gave up 7 bases; unmatched junction bases: 8. Germline CDR1 and CDR2: MDHEN and SYDVKM. In DNA, the CDR3 is TGTGCCAGCAGTACACCAGCGGGAGGGGGGAATGAGCAGTTCTTC. It codes for CASSTPAGGGNEQFF.

The chain links TRBV6-4 to TRBJ2-2, with D possibly matching TRBD2 (5 bases). Trimming shortened V by 6 bases and J by 1 base, and 12 bases separated the two germline ends. Germline lookup yields CDR1 MRHNA and CDR2 SNTAGT. CDR3 length: 15 amino acids. The CDR3 DNA reads TGTGCCAGCAGATTGGAGGCCGGGAACACCGGGGAGCTGTTTTTT. Its translation: CASRLEAGNTGELFF.

V usage is TRBV28 and J usage is TRBJ1-2, with D possibly being TRBD1 (5 bases). Germline V gene sequence: CDR1 MDHEN, CDR2 SYDVKM. V lost 8 bases to trimming and J lost 5 bases, with 9 bases between them. This CDR3 spans 11 amino acids. In DNA form, the CDR3 reads TGTGCCAGCCAGACAGTTTATGGCTACACCTTC. The encoded protein is CASQTVYGYTF.

The chain carries TRBV5-1 and TRBJ2-3; TRBD2 matches at 12 bases. The CDR3 contains 19 residues. CDR1 is SGHRS, CDR2 YFSETQ, per germline. J lost 5 bases, V lost 4 bases, and 17 bases had no gene match. This chain's CDR3 is CASSLYSSGLAGSRDTQYF. DNA of the CDR3: TGCGCCAGCAGCCTTTATTCGTCGGGACTAGCGGGCTCACGAGATACGCAGTATTTT.